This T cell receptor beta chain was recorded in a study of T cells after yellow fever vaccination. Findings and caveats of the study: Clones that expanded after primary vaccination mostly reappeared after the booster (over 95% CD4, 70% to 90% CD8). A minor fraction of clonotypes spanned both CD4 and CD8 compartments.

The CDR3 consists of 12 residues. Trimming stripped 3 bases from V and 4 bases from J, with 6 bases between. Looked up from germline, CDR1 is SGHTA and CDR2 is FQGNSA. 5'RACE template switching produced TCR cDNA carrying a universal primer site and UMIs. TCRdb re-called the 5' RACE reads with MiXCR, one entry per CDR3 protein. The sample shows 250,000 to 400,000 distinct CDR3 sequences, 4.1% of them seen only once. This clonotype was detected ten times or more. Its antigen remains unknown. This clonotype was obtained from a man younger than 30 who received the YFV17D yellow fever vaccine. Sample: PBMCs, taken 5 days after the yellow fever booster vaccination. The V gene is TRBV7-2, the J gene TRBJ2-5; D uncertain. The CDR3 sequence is CASSFVLETQYF. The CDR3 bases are TGTGCCAGCAGCTTTGTCCTAGAGACCCAGTACTTC.